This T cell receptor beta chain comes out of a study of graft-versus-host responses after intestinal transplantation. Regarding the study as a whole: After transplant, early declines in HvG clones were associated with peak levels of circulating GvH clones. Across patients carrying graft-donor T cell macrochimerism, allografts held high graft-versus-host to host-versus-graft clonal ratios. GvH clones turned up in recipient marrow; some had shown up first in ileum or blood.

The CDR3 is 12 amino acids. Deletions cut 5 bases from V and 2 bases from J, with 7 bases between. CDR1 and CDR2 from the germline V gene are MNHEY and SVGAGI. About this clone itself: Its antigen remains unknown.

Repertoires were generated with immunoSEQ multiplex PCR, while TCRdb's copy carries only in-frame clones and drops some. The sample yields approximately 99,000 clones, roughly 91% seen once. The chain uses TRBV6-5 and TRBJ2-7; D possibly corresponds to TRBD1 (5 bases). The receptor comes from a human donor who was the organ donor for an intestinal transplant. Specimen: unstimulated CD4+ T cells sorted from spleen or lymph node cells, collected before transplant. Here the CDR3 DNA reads TGTGCCAGCAGTGACAGAGCCTACGAGCAGTACTTC. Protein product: CASSDRAYEQYF.